One sample yielded the 25 T cell receptor beta chains listed below, sequenced in a study of blood T cell repertoires in COVID-19. Produced via immunoSEQ multiplex PCR; TCRdb's table is partial and in-frame only. The data show more than 200,000 clones, with around 85% seen just once and 4% held by the top ten. Sequences were obtained from peripheral blood. The receptor source for this set is a woman aged 40 to 49 with active or convalescent COVID-19.

The rearrangement uses TRBV11-2 and TRBJ1-6, with D perhaps TRBD1 (5 bases). The CDR3 is made up of 14 amino acids. V was pared by 3 bases and J by 6 bases, with 9 bases between. Germline V gives CDR1 SGHAT, CDR2 FQNNGV. The CDR3 bases are TGTGCCAGCAGCTTGACAGTCTTTAATTCACCCCTCCACTTT. This gives the protein CASSLTVFNSPLHF.

This clone was counted a few times. This chain uses TRBV12-3 or TRBV12-4 with TRBJ1-2; 8 nucleotides align to TRBD1. The V segment lost 6 bases and the J segment 8 bases; nucleotides outside the gene matches: 5. This CDR3 is built from 12 residues. Here the CDR3 DNA reads TGTGCCAGCAGCAGGACAGGGAGCGGCTACACCTTC. Its translation is CASSRTGSGYTF.

The chain employs TRBV19 and TRBJ1-2; TRBD1 is a possible D gene (5 bases). This CDR3 comprises 15 residues. The V gene lost 3 bases and the J gene lost 5 bases, with 16 bases spanning the gap. Germline CDR1 LNHDA, CDR2 SQIVND (reference sequence). The CDR3 coding sequence is TGTGCCAGTAGTATGGGGAAGGGGTTTCGGTATGGCTACACCTTC. Residues: CASSMGKGFRYGYTF.

This chain connects TRBV29-1 to TRBJ1-4; weak D call: TRBD1 (5 bases). This CDR3 contains 12 residues. CDR1 is SQVTM, CDR2 ANQGSEA, per germline. V was trimmed by 7 bases and J by 8 bases, leaving 14 bases between them. CDR3 sequence reads: CSAMNGGEKLFF. The CDR3 DNA is TGCAGCGCCATGAACGGGGGGGAAAAACTGTTTTTT. The variable domain in full, with the rest retrieved from reference TRBV29-1 and TRBJ1-4, is SAVISQKPSRDICQRGTSLTIQCQVDSQVTMMFWYRQQPGQSLTLIATANQGSEATYESGFVIDKFPISRPNLTFSTLTVSNMSPEDSSIYLCSAMNGGEKLFFGSGTQLSVL.

This clone has more than one count but fewer than ten. V is TRBV19 and J is TRBJ1-2; TRBD1 aligns across 9 bases. The CDR3 extends over 13 amino acids. Looked up from germline, CDR1 is LNHDA and CDR2 is SQIVND (reference sequence). V was pared by 10 bases and J by 1 base, with 4 bases of the junction left unmatched. CDR3 loop: CATRGQGNYGYTF. The CDR3 DNA is TGTGCCACGCGGGGACAGGGTAACTATGGCTACACCTTC. The complete variable domain, with remaining parts taken from reference TRBV19 and TRBJ1-2, reads DGGITQSPKYLFRKEGQNVTLSCEQNLNHDAMYWYRQDPGQGLRLIYYSQIVNDFQKGDIAEGYSVSREKKESFPLTVTSAQKNPTAFYLCATRGQGNYGYTFGSGTRLTVV.

V is TRBV27 and J is TRBJ1-2; TRBD1 agrees at 7 bases. V shed 4 bases, J shed 4 bases, and the junction held 6 bases outside the gene matches. CDR3 size: 14 residues. Germline CDR1 MNHEY, CDR2 SMNVEV (reference sequence). The CDR3 DNA reads as TGTGCCAGCAGTTCCGGGACAGCCCTCTATGGCTACACCTTC. This codes for CASSSGTALYGYTF.

This sequence joins TRBV4-1 and TRBJ1-5, with 7 bases matching TRBD1. This CDR3 comprises 17 residues. Trimming removed 4 bases from V and 0 bases from J; junction bases left unmatched: 9. Germline loops: CDR1 MGHRA, CDR2 YSYEKL. CDR3 in amino acids: CASSRLKTGFSNQPQHF. CDR3 nucleotides: TGCGCCAGCAGCCGGCTAAAGACAGGGTTTAGCAATCAGCCCCAGCATTTT.

The chain recombines TRBV19 with TRBJ1-2; D may be TRBD1 (6 bases). Germline assignment: CDR1 LNHDA and CDR2 SQIVND (reference sequence). V gave up 6 bases and J gave up 2 bases, with 16 bases separating them. The CDR3 is made up of 15 amino acids. CDR3 protein: CASSPTQGFNYGYTF. In DNA form, the CDR3 reads TGTGCCAGTAGCCCAACACAGGGTTTCAACTATGGCTACACCTTC.

This chain's CDR3 is CASSPQGGGDEKLFF. Here the CDR3 DNA reads TGCGCCAGCAGCCCCCAGGGAGGGGGGGACGAAAAACTGTTTTTT. The V and J genes are TRBV5-1 and TRBJ1-4, with D maybe TRBD1 (6 bases). Germline V lookup: CDR1 SGHRS, CDR2 YFSETQ. This CDR3 comprises 15 residues. Deletions cut 4 bases from V and 8 bases from J, with 18 bases between.

The chain is built from TRBV9 and TRBJ2-1; TRBD2 agrees at 10 bases. This CDR3 has 15 amino acids. J gave up 10 bases and V 4 bases, and 11 bases lay outside the gene matches. CDR1 and CDR2 (germline): SGDLS, YYNGEE. The CDR3 region has the DNA TGTGCCAGCAGCCCGAGCGGGGGGGGCTTAGGAGAGCAGTTCTTC. This translates into CASSPSGGGLGEQFF.

The genes are TRBV6-5 and TRBJ1-5, with D hard to call. V lost 0 bases and J 3 bases, leaving 9 bases between the germline ends. The CDR3 runs to 15 residues. CDR1 is MNHEY, CDR2 SVGAGI, per germline. The CDR3 loop is CASSYSAGNNQPQHF. In DNA, the CDR3 is TGTGCCAGCAGTTACTCGGCGGGAAACAATCAGCCCCAGCATTTT.

Here the CDR3 reads CASSLTLTDEQFF. As DNA, the CDR3 is TGTGCCAGCAGTTTAACATTGACAGATGAGCAGTTCTTC. The J gene is TRBJ2-1, the V gene TRBV12-3 or TRBV12-4; maybe TRBD1 (5 bases). Deletions cut 2 bases from V and 8 bases from J, with 10 bases between. This CDR3 is 13 amino acids long.

This chain joins TRBV29-1 and TRBJ1-5, with 9 bases fitting TRBD1. The CDR3 contains 12 residues. The junction had 8 bases not matched to a gene; V was cut back by 7 bases and J by 10 bases. Germline values: CDR1 SQVTM, CDR2 ANQGSEA. CDR3 region: CSAGTGMTPQHF. CDR3 nucleotide sequence: TGCAGCGCAGGGACAGGGATGACTCCCCAGCATTTT.

This clone was picked up a small number of times. This chain joins TRBV16 and TRBJ1-6; TRBD1 matches at 8 bases. The CDR3 has 16 amino acids. The V gene's germline CDR1 is KGHSY and CDR2 FQNENV. Unmatched junction bases numbered 11, after V lost 4 bases and J lost 9 bases. The CDR3 here is CASSRTETGGISPLHF. CDR3 DNA sequence: TGTGCCAGCAGCCGGACCGAAACAGGGGGGATTTCACCCCTCCACTTT.

This chain joins TRBV20-1 and TRBJ1-1, with a tentative D call TRBD1 (6 bases). The germline V gene has CDR1 DFQATT and CDR2 SNEGSKA (reference sequence). Trimming cost V 1 base and J 7 bases, with 7 bases left between them. CDR3 length equals 11 residues. DNA of the CDR3: TGCAGTGCTAGAGCCAGGGGTGAAGCTTTCTTT. It is translated as CSARARGEAFF.

The chain has TRBV19 and TRBJ2-1; 7 nucleotides line up with TRBD2. Germline CDR1 reads LNHDA; CDR2 reads SQIVND (reference sequence). With V trimmed by 7 bases and J by 8 bases, 14 bases remained unmatched. CDR3 length: 15 residues. The CDR3 coding sequence is TGTGCCAGTAAGGAAGCCGGGGAGGGAGGCGATGAGCAGTTCTTC. Translating gives CASKEAGEGGDEQFF.

Of note for this clone: Because the CDR3's place on the DNA is in doubt, the DNA is left out and the CDR3 is given as listed by TCRdb. The chain couples TRBV1 to TRBJ2-7; no check of the table's D call, TRBD2, against the DNA was made. TRBV1 is listed as a pseudogene. The CDR3 has 18 amino acids, counting both end residues. The CDR3 is CTSSQDWVAGGIPYEQYF.

This clone was seen a few times. V is TRBV2 and J is TRBJ1-4; D remains unclear. The CDR3 totals 14 residues. Germline values: CDR1 SNHLY, CDR2 FYNNEI. Trimming pared 4 bases from V and 8 bases from J, leaving 14 bases between. The CDR3 loop is CASSANSWEEKLFF. CDR3 DNA: TGTGCCAGCAGTGCAAATTCTTGGGAGGAAAAACTGTTTTTT. Combining the CDR3 with reference TRBV2 and TRBJ1-4 gives the whole variable domain EPEVTQTPSHQVTQMGQEVILRCVPISNHLYFYWYRQILGQKVEFLVSFYNNEISEKSEIFDDQFSVERPDGSNFTLKIRSTKLEDSAMYFCASSANSWEEKLFFGSGTQLSVL.

V is TRBV6-5 and J is TRBJ1-5; tentatively, D is TRBD1 (5 bases). Looked up from germline, CDR1 is MNHEY and CDR2 is SVGAGI. V lost 7 bases to trimming and J lost 6 bases, with 16 bases between them. CDR3 size: 14 residues. The CDR3 region has the DNA TGTGCCAGCACCCCACCGGGGGGAGGTCAGCCCCAGCATTTT. Encoded protein: CASTPPGGGQPQHF.

The chain has TRBV19 and TRBJ1-3, with 8 positions matching TRBD1. Germline-derived CDR1 and CDR2 are LNHDA and SQIVND (reference sequence). With V trimmed by 10 bases and J by 2 bases, 13 bases remained unmatched. The CDR3 has 16 amino acids. CDR3 residues: CATVKPGGPPGNTIYF. CDR3 DNA sequence: TGTGCCACCGTGAAACCAGGGGGCCCCCCTGGAAACACCATATATTTT.

This chain uses TRBV28 with TRBJ2-3; 15 nucleotides match TRBD2. V gave up 3 bases and J gave up 2 bases; unmatched junction bases: 6. Germline V CDR1 and CDR2: MDHEN, SYDVKM. The length of the CDR3 is 18 residues. The DNA for the CDR3 is TGTGCCAGCAGTTTCTACGGGACTAGCGGGGGGTACACAGATACGCAGTATTTT. This gives the protein CASSFYGTSGGYTDTQYF.

CDR3 in amino acids: CASSPRSGGNTDTQYF. The CDR3 region has the DNA TGTGCCAGCAGCCCCCGATCCGGTGGTAACACAGATACGCAGTATTTT. J is TRBJ2-3 and V is TRBV14; no clear D. With 4 bases removed from V and 2 bases from J, the gap between germline ends came to 16 bases. From germline, CDR1 is SGHDN and CDR2 FVKESK. This CDR3 has 16 residues. The entire variable domain, with the rest obtained from reference TRBV14 and TRBJ2-3, is as follows: EAGVTQFPSHSVIEKGQTVTLRCDPISGHDNLYWYRRVMGKEIKFLLHFVKESKQDESGMPNNRFLAERTGGTYSTLKVQPAELEDSGVYFCASSPRSGGNTDTQYFGPGTRLTVL.

This clone has only a few counts. V gene TRBV5-1 combines with J gene TRBJ2-2, with D hard to call. This CDR3 spans 14 amino acids. V was pared by 6 bases and J by 4 bases, with 13 bases between. Per germline, CDR1 SGHRS and CDR2 YFSETQ. The CDR3 spells CASNPGSSTGELFF. The DNA for the CDR3 is TGCGCCAGCAACCCCGGGTCAAGCACCGGGGAGCTGTTTTTT.

This clone appeared once. This sequence joins TRBV15 and TRBJ1-1; 7 nucleotides align to TRBD1. The CDR3 has 13 residues. Unmatched junction bases numbered 3, after V lost 0 bases and J lost 8 bases. Germline V gives CDR1 LNHNV, CDR2 YYDKDF (reference sequence). The CDR3 nucleotides are TGTGCCACCAGCAGAGATAGGGACAGAGAAGCTTTCTTT. Protein sequence: CATSRDRDREAFF.

The rearrangement uses TRBV5-1 and TRBJ2-3; tentatively, D is TRBD2 (7 bases). The V end was cut by 3 bases, the J end by 2 bases, with 13 bases between. The CDR3 is 15 residues long. Germline CDR1 and CDR2: SGHRS and YFSETQ. CDR3 in DNA: TGCGCCAGCAGCTGGGAGGGGGGCCCCACAGATACGCAGTATTTT. Translated: CASSWEGGPTDTQYF.